The present TCR beta chain was sequenced within a study of blood T cell repertoires in COVID-19. The repertoire was sequenced with immunoSEQ multiplex PCR; TCRdb's copy has only in-frame clones and lacks some. The table lists approximately 94,000 clones, around 83% of them singletons. Trimming removed 3 bases at V and 3 bases at J, with 15 bases between. This CDR3 is built from 15 residues. Germline CDR1 KGHSH, CDR2 LQKENI. This clone was observed once. Sequenced sample: peripheral blood. This clonotype was sampled from a man aged 60-69 years with acute or convalescent COVID-19. V and J are TRBV18 and TRBJ2-7; D perhaps matches TRBD2 (5 bases). CDR3 sequence reads: CASSPARVGVYEQYF. The CDR3 DNA is TGTGCCAGCTCACCGGCCCGGGTCGGGGTCTACGAGCAGTACTTC.